This record looks at one TCR beta chain sequence and its context. The germline CDR1 and CDR2 sequences are SGHTA and FQGNSA. V lost 5 bases and J lost 6; bases outside the gene matches: 8. This CDR3 contains 14 residues. These data are taken from a study of blood T cell repertoires in COVID-19. Study as a whole: The United States, Italy and Spain provided the acute and convalescent COVID-19 samples.

Sequencing used immunoSEQ multiplex PCR; TCRdb keeps in-frame clones, though not all of them. The sample has about 61,000 clones; 85% to 90% are singletons. The sample consisted of peripheral blood. The V gene is TRBV7-2, the J gene TRBJ2-5; 8 bases line up with TRBD2. This clonotype was obtained from a human donor in a cohort sampled during active COVID-19. This chain's CDR3 is CASSPLSGGKTQYF. In DNA form, the CDR3 reads TGTGCCAGCAGCCCCCTATCGGGGGGGAAGACCCAGTACTTC.